Presented here are 20 T cell receptor beta chains from one specimen sequenced in a study of blood T cells in healthy people across ages. Next came a second PCR, run for about 7 to 12 cycles, which used a sample-barcoded 5' primer along with a J-beta primer mix. A single record per CDR3 protein comes from TCRdb applying MiXCR to the 5' RACE reads. The profile shows around 1,800,000 distinct CDR3 sequences, about two fifths of them singletons. The source material was blood. The receptors originated from a human donor in good health.

This clonotype was recorded once. The V and J genes are TRBV5-1 and TRBJ2-7; TRBD1 matches 7 bases. From germline, CDR1 is SGHRS and CDR2 YFSETQ. The V gene end was trimmed by 4 bases and the J gene end by 0 bases; junction bases not matched to a gene: 7. CDR3 length equals 15 residues. The CDR3 loop reads CASSPGQPHSYEQYF. CDR3 sequence (DNA): TGCGCCAGCAGCCCGGGACAGCCCCACTCCTACGAGCAGTACTTC.

This chain uses TRBV6-1 with TRBJ2-6; D not certain. V was shortened by 4 bases and J by 2 bases, with 9 bases between the two germline ends. Germline loops: CDR1 MNHNS, CDR2 SASEGT. This CDR3 comprises 15 residues. The CDR3 loop is CASSVNSPGANVLTF. CDR3 nucleotides: TGTGCCAGCAGTGTTAATTCTCCTGGGGCCAACGTCCTGACTTTC.

This chain joins TRBV28 and TRBJ2-4; TRBD2 agrees at 8 bases. This CDR3 comprises 13 residues. Germline CDR1 MDHEN, CDR2 SYDVKM. Losses at the gene ends were 6 bases for V and 13 bases for J; bases not matched to a gene: 11. The CDR3 region is CASRTPGLEVQYF. The CDR3 region has the DNA TGTGCCAGCAGAACTCCGGGACTAGAAGTCCAGTACTTC.

The chain joins TRBV29-1 to TRBJ2-3, with unresolved D. This CDR3 is 12 amino acids long. CDR1 and CDR2 (germline): SQVTM, ANQGSEA. V was pared by 4 bases and J by 0 bases, with 5 bases between. In DNA, the CDR3 is TGCAGCGTTGTCACTAGCACAGATACGCAGTATTTT. Translating it yields CSVVTSTDTQYF.

This clonotype appeared many times. The V call is TRBV2, the J call TRBJ1-4, with unresolved D. Germline loops: CDR1 SNHLY, CDR2 FYNNEI. CDR3 length equals 11 residues. Trimming removed 10 bases at V and 0 bases at J, with 3 bases between. This CDR3 reads CATTTNEKLFF. DNA of the CDR3: TGTGCCACCACAACTAATGAAAAACTGTTTTTT.

This clonotype was counted between two and nine times. The chain joins TRBV4-1 to TRBJ1-2, with D possibly being TRBD1 (6 bases). Germline V gives CDR1 MGHRA, CDR2 YSYEKL. This CDR3 spans 18 amino acids. V dropped 2 bases and J dropped 4 bases, with 23 bases sitting between them. The CDR3 reads CASSQHPKDGQTTYGYTF. For the CDR3, the DNA is TGCGCCAGCAGCCAACATCCCAAAGACGGACAGACCACCTATGGCTACACCTTC.

The rearrangement links TRBV10-3 to TRBJ2-3; a weak D match, TRBD1 (6 bases). The germline gives CDR1 ENHRY, CDR2 SYGVKD. The V end lost 11 bases, the J end lost 7 bases, and 22 bases lay between the germline ends. The CDR3 totals 14 residues. CDR3 nucleotides: TGTGCCGTCAAAGGACAGATAGCCTTGAATACGCAGTATTTT. This codes for CAVKGQIALNTQYF.

In this sample, this clonotype turned up a few times. J is TRBJ1-6 and V is TRBV3-1; D is ambiguous. This CDR3 has 12 residues. Germline V CDR1 and CDR2: LGHDT, YNNKEL (reference sequence). Trimming removed 4 bases at V and 12 bases at J, with 10 bases between. CDR3 residues: CASSLHRKPLHF. The CDR3 nucleotides read TGTGCCAGCAGCCTCCATCGAAAACCCCTCCACTTT.

This chain connects TRBV5-1 to TRBJ2-4; no clear D gene. The V end lost 0 bases, the J end lost 8 bases, and 9 bases lay between the germline ends. CDR3 length: 13 residues. Germline loops: CDR1 SGHRS, CDR2 YFSETQ. As DNA, the CDR3 is TGCGCCAGCAGCTTGGAGGGTTGGGACATTCAGTACTTC. Translating gives CASSLEGWDIQYF.

The chain uses TRBV3-1 and TRBJ2-1, with TRBD2 identical over 7 bases. This CDR3 has 15 residues. The ends lost 1 base at V and 6 bases at J; junction bases unmatched: 6. Germline V gene sequence: CDR1 LGHDT, CDR2 YNNKEL (reference sequence). The CDR3 DNA follows: TGTGCCAGCAGCCAAGGGCCGGGGGGATTCAATGAGCAGTTCTTC. It specifies CASSQGPGGFNEQFF.

The genes are TRBV6-2 or TRBV6-3 and TRBJ2-1, with D tentatively TRBD1 (6 bases). V was cut by 8 bases and J by 6 bases, with 17 bases left in between. The CDR3 is made up of 14 amino acids. The germline CDR1 and CDR2 sequences are MNHEY and SVGEGT. The DNA of the CDR3 is TGTGCCAGCGGGAAGGGGGAGACGGGCAATGAGCAGTTCTTC. As protein: CASGKGETGNEQFF.

This clonotype came up once. The V gene is TRBV7-2, the J gene TRBJ1-2; TRBD1 matches 7 bases. From germline, CDR1 is SGHTA and CDR2 FQGNSA. Trimming cost V 1 base and J 8 bases; bases outside gene matches: 10. The CDR3 totals 15 residues. The CDR3 loop reads CASSLVTGVEWGYTF. CDR3 sequence (DNA): TGTGCCAGCAGCTTAGTCACAGGGGTAGAATGGGGCTACACCTTC.

This chain links TRBV24-1 with TRBJ2-1; 7 bases are a match to TRBD1. Germline CDR1 and CDR2: KGHDR and SFDVKD. The CDR3 spans 14 residues. J lost 10 bases, V lost 5 bases, and 10 bases had no gene match. CDR3 amino acids: CATSVPGTVREQFF. The CDR3 nucleotides read TGTGCCACCAGTGTCCCCGGGACAGTCCGCGAGCAGTTCTTC.

Of note for this clonotype: Mismatch with germline at one junction end may stem from a read error. This sequence joins TRBV7-2 and TRBJ2-4, with D perhaps matching TRBD2 (5 bases). Germline CDR1 and CDR2: SGHTA and FQGNSA. The CDR3 length is 17 residues. The CDR3 DNA sequence: TGTGCCAGCAGCTTACCAAGGACGGATCTAGCCAAAGACATTCAGTACTTC. Protein product: CASSLPRTDLAKDIQYF.

This clonotype turned up a few times. The rearrangement links TRBV7-3 to TRBJ2-7; D perhaps matches TRBD1 (6 bases). V lost 1 base to trimming and J lost 6 bases, with 10 bases between them. The germline CDR1 and CDR2 sequences are SGHTA and FQGTGA. The CDR3 runs 13 residues. CDR3 region: CASSLNGQREQYF. The CDR3 bases are TGTGCCAGCAGCTTAAACGGACAGCGCGAGCAGTACTTC.

In this sample, this clonotype turned up a few times. J is TRBJ1-5 and V is TRBV2; D is possibly TRBD1 (5 bases). The CDR3 sequence is 16 residues long. Deletions cut 2 bases from V and 2 bases from J, with 13 bases between. The V gene's germline CDR1 is SNHLY and CDR2 FYNNEI. The CDR3 reads CASSELRGEGNQPQHF. The CDR3, as DNA: TGTGCCAGCAGTGAACTCCGAGGGGAGGGCAATCAGCCCCAGCATTTT. The whole variable domain, filled in from reference TRBV2 and TRBJ1-5, reads EPEVTQTPSHQVTQMGQEVILRCVPISNHLYFYWYRQILGQKVEFLVSFYNNEISEKSEIFDDQFSVERPDGSNFTLKIRSTKLEDSAMYFCASSELRGEGNQPQHFGDGTRLSIL.

This chain links TRBV29-1 with TRBJ2-4; 7 bases map to TRBD1. CDR3 size: 12 residues. CDR1 and CDR2 from the germline V gene are SQVTM and ANQGSEA. V shed 5 bases and J 6 bases; nucleotides not matched to a gene: 4. CDR3 sequence reads: CSVPGDRNIQYF. The CDR3 bases are TGCAGCGTTCCTGGGGACAGAAACATTCAGTACTTC.

The chain uses TRBV27 and TRBJ2-1; D might be TRBD1 (6 bases). Trimming removed 5 bases from V and 13 bases from J, with 30 bases in between. CDR3 length equals 17 residues. CDR1 is MNHEY and CDR2 is SMNVEV in the germline V gene (reference sequence). In DNA form, the CDR3 reads TGTGCCAGCAGTCGAACCCCGGGACACCTAGCCAAAAACATTCAGTTCTTC. Amino acids: CASSRTPGHLAKNIQFF.

V is TRBV11-3 and J is TRBJ1-2, with 9 positions matching TRBD1. J gave up 7 bases and V 0 bases, and 12 bases lay outside the gene matches. CDR3 length: 17 residues. CDR1 and CDR2 from the germline V gene are SGHNT and YENEEA. CDR3 region: CASSLDLQGAVRGGYTF. The CDR3 DNA follows: TGTGCCAGCAGCTTAGATCTACAGGGGGCCGTGAGGGGTGGCTACACCTTC.

This clonotype was counted between two and nine times. The chain carries TRBV20-1 and TRBJ1-6; weak D call: TRBD1 (5 bases). Trimming took 6 bases from V and 5 from J, leaving 17 bases between them. CDR1 DFQATT and CDR2 SNEGSKA come from the germline V gene (reference sequence). The length of the CDR3 is 15 residues. The CDR3 loop is CSAYEGILHNSPLHF. CDR3 sequence (DNA): TGCAGTGCATACGAGGGGATTCTACATAATTCACCCCTCCACTTT.